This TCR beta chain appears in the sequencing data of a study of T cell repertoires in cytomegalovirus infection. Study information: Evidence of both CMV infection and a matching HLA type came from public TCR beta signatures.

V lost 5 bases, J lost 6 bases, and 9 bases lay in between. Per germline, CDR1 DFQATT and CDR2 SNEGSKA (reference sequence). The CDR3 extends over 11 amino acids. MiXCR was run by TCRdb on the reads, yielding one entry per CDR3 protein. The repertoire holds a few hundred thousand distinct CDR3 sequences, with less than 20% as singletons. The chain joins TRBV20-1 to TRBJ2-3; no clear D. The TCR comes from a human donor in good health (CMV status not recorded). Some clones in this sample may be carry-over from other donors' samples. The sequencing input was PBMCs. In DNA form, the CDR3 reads TGCAGTGCTTTCATCGGGGATACGCAGTATTTT. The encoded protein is CSAFIGDTQYF.